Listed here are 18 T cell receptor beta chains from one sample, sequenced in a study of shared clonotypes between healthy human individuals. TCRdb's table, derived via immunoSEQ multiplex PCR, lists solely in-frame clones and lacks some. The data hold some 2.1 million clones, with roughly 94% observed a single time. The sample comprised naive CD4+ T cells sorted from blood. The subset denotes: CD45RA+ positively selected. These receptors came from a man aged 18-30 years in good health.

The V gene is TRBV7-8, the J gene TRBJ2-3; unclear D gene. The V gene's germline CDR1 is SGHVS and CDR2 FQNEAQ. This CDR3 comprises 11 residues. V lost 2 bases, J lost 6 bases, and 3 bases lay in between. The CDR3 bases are TGTGCCAGCAGCTTATTCGATACGCAGTATTTT. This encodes CASSLFDTQYF.

CDR3 in DNA: TGTGCCAGCAGCTTAGTAAACCACGCGAACACCGGGGAGCTGTTTTTT. Protein: CASSLVNHANTGELFF. The chain combines TRBV7-6 with TRBJ2-2; unclear D gene. Trimming removed 1 base at V and 0 bases at J, with 9 bases between. Germline CDR1 SGHVS, CDR2 FNYEAQ. This CDR3 has 16 amino acids.

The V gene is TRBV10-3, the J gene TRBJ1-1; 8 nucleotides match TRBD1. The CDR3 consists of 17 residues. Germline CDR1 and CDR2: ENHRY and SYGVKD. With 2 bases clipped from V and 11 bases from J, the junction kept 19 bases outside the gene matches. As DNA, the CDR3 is TGTGCCATCAGTGAGACAAGTCCCGGGACAGGTCTCGAAAAGGCTTTCTTT. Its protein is CAISETSPGTGLEKAFF.

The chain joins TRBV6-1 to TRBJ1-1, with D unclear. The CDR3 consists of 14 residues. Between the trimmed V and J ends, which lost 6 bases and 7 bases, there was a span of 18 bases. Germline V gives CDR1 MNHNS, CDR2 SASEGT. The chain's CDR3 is CASSSMGREGEAFF. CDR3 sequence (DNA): TGTGCCAGCAGCTCTATGGGGAGGGAAGGTGAAGCTTTCTTT.

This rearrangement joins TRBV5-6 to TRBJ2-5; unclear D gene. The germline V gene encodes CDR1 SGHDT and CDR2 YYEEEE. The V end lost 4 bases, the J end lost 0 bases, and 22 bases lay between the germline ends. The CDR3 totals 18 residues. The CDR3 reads CASSRPSYTTPNQETQYF. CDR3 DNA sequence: TGTGCCAGCAGCCGACCCTCATACACGACGCCTAACCAAGAGACCCAGTACTTC.

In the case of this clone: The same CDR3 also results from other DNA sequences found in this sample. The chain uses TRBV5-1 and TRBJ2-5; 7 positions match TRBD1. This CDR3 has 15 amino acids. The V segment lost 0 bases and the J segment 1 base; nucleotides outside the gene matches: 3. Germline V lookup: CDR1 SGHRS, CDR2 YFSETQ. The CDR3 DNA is TGCGCCAGCAGCTTGGACCCAGGGGGCCAAGAGACCCAGTACTTC. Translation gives CASSLDPGGQETQYF.

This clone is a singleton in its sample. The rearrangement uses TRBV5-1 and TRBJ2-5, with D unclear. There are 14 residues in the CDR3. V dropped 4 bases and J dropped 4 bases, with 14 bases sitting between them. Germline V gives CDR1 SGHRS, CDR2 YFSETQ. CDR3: CASSPAGIGETQYF. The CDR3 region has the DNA TGCGCCAGCAGCCCCGCCGGTATCGGAGAGACCCAGTACTTC.

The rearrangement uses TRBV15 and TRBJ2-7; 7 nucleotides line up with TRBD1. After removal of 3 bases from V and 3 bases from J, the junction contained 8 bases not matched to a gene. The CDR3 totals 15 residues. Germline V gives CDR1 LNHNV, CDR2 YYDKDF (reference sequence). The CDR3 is CATSRIPGQNYEQYF. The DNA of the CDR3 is TGTGCCACCAGCAGGATCCCGGGACAGAACTACGAGCAGTACTTC.

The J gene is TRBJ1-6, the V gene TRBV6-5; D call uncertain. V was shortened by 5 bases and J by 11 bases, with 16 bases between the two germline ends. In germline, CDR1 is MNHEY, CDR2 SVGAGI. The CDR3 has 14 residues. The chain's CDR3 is CASSRSFPRAPLHF. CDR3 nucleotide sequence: TGTGCCAGCAGTCGGTCCTTCCCCCGGGCACCCCTCCACTTT.

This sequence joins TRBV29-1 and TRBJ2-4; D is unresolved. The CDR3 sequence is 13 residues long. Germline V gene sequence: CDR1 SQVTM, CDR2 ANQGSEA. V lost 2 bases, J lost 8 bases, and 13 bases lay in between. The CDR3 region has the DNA TGCAGCGTTGAAATGGGTAGTCGGGACATTCAGTACTTC. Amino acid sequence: CSVEMGSRDIQYF.

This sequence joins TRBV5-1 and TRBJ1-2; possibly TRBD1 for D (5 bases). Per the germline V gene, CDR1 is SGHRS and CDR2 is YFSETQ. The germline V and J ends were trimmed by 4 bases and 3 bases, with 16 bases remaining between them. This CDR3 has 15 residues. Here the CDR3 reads CASSAVSGADYGYTF. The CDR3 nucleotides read TGCGCCAGCAGCGCGGTCAGTGGGGCGGACTATGGCTACACCTTC.

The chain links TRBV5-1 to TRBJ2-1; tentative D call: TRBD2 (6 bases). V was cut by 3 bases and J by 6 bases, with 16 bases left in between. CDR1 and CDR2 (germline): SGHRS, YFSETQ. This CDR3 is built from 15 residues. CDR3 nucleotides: TGCGCCAGCAGCTCGAAGACTAGTCCGGGCAATGAGCAGTTCTTC. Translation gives CASSSKTSPGNEQFF.

DNA for the CDR3: TGTGCCAGCAGTTTGACTTCTAACTATGGCTACACCTTC. Its translation: CASSLTSNYGYTF. The chain uses TRBV6-1 and TRBJ1-2; D unclear. Germline lookup yields CDR1 MNHNS and CDR2 SASEGT. There are 13 residues in the CDR3. V was cut by 5 bases and J by 0 bases, with 7 bases left in between.

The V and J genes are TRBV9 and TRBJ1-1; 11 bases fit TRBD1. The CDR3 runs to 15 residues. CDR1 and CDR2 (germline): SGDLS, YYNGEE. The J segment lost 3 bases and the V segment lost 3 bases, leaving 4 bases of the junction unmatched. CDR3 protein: CASSGPGQGDTEAFF. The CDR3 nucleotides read TGTGCCAGCAGCGGACCGGGACAGGGGGACACTGAAGCTTTCTTT.

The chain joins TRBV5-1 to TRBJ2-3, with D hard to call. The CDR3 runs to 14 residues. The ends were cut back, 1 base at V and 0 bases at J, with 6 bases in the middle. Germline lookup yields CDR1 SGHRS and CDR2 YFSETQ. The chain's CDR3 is CASSLSVSTDTQYF. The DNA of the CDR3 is TGCGCCAGCAGCTTGAGTGTCAGCACAGATACGCAGTATTTT. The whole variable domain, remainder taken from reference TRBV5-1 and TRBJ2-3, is KAGVTQTPRYLIKTRGQQVTLSCSPISGHRSVSWYQQTPGQGLQFLFEYFSETQRNKGNFPGRFSGRQFSNSRSEMNVSTLELGDSALYLCASSLSVSTDTQYFGPGTRLTVL.

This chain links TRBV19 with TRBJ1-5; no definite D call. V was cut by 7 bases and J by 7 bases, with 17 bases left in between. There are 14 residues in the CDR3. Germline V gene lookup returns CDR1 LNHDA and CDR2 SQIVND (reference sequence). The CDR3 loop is CASTARAGSQPQHF. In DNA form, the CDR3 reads TGTGCCAGTACCGCCCGAGCGGGGTCCCAGCCCCAGCATTTT.

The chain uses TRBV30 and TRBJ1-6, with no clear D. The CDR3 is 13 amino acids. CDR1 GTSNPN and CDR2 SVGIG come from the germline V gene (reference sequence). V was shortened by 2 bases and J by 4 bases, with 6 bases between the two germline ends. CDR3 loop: CAWSREYNSPLHF. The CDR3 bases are TGTGCCTGGAGTCGAGAATATAATTCACCCCTCCACTTT.

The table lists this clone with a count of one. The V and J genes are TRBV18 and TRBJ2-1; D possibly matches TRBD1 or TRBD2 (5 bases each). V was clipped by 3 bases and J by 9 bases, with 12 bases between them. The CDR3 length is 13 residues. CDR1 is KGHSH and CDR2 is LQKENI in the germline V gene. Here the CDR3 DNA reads TGTGCCAGCTCACCTCAACGGGGCGCTGAGCAGTTCTTC. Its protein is CASSPQRGAEQFF.